This note documents a single TCR beta chain sequence. Its target is not known. This specimen belongs to a study of shared clonotypes between healthy human individuals. Whole-study context: Each donor contributed plates that comprised three CD4 naive, three CD4 memory, two CD8 naive and one CD8 memory. The study's findings and limits: Generation probabilities of non-shared clonotypes were lower (relative to those shared by all four donors). Exclusively blood specimens were collected; tissue repertoires likely differ. Naive subsets tended to show greater estimated richness than memory subsets.

The CDR3 has 13 amino acids. V shed 3 bases and J shed 2 bases, with 6 bases lying between them. The germline gives CDR1 SGDLS, CDR2 YYNGEE. TCRdb's copy holds only in-frame clones and misses some; the assay was immunoSEQ multiplex PCR. The repertoire holds 1.5 million to 1.9 million clones, with about 98% as singletons. The sequenced material came from naive CD4+ T cells sorted from blood. Subset meaning: CD45RA+ positively selected. The chain recombines TRBV9 with TRBJ2-1; D unclear. The TCR comes from a man aged 25 to 40 in good health. CDR3 residues: CASSDRPYNEQFF. In nucleotides, the CDR3 is TGTGCCAGCAGCGATAGGCCCTACAATGAGCAGTTCTTC.